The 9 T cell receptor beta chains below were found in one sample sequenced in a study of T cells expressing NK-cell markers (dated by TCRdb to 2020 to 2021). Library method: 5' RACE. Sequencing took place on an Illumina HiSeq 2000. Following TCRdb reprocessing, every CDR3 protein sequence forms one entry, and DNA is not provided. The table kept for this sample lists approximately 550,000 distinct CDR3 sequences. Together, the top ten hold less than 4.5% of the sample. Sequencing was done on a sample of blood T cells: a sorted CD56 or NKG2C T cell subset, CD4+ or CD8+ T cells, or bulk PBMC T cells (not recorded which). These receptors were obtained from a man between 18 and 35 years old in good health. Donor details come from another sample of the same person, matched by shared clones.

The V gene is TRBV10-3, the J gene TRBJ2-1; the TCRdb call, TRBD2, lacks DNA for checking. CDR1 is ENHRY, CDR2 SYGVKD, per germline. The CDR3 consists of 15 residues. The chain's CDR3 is CATKVAGGSSNEQFF.

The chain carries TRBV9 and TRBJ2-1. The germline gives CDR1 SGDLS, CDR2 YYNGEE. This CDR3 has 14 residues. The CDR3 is CASSVGNVYNEQFF.

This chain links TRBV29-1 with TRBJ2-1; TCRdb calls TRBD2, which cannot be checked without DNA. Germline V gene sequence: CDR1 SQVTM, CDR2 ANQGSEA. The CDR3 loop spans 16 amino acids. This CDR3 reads CSVEDEGTSGRGEQFF.

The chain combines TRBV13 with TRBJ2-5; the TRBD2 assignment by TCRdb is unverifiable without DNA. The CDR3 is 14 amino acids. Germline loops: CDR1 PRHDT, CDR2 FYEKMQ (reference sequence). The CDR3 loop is CASSASGRAETQYF.

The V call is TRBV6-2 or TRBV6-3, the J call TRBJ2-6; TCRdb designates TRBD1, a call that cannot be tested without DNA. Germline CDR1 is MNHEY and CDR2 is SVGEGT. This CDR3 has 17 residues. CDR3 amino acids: CASSPGTAYSGANVLTF.

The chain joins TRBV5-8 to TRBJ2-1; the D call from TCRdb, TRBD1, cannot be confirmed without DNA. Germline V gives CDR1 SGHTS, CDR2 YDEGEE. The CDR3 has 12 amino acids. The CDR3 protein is CAYNSGLNEQFF.

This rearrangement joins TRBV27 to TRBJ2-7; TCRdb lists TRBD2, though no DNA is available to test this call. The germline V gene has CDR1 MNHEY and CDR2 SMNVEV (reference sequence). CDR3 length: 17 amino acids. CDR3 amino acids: CASIGLAGGWRKYEQYF.

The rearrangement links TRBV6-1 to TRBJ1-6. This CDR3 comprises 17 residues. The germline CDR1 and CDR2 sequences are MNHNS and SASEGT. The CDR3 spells CASSVKRAISYNSPLHF.

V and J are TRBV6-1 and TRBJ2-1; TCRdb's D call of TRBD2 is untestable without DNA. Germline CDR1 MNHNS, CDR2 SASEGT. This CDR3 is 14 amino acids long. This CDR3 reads CASSATSGWNEQFF.